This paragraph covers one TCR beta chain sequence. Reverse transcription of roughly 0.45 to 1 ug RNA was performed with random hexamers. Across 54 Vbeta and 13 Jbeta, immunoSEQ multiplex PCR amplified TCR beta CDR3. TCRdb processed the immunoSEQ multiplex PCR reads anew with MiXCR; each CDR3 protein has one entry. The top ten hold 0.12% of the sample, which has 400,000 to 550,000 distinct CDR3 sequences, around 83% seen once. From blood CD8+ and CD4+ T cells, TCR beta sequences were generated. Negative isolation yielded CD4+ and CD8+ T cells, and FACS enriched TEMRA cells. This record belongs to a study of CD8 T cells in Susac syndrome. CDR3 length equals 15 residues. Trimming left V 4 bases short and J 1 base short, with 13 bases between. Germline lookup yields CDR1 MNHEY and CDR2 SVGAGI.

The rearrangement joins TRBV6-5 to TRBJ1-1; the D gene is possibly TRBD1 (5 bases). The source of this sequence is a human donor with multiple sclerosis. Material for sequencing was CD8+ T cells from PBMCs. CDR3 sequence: CASSSPRGANTEAFF. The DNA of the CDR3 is TGTGCCAGCAGTTCCCCCAGAGGGGCGAACACTGAAGCTTTCTTT.